The present TCR beta chain was sequenced within a study of a mutant IDH1 vaccine in newly diagnosed glioma. Study summary: Eight vaccinations were given in weeks 1, 3, 5, 7, 11, 15, 19 and 23.

A note on this clone: The antigen is undetermined.

Germline V gives CDR1 GTSNPN, CDR2 SVGIG (reference sequence). Trimming removed 2 bases from V and 2 bases from J, with 10 bases in between. The CDR3 has 14 residues. Noted time point: week 23, last vaccination. Vaccination comprised doses that each held 300 ug of mutant IDH1 20-mer peptide, plus topical imiquimod. Every donor had a new WHO grade 3 or 4 astrocytoma that was IDH1-mutant, with loss of nuclear ATRX. Some clones are missing from TCRdb's copy, which holds only in-frame ones; the method was immunoSEQ multiplex PCR. The sample has some 42,000 clones; about 80% are singletons. Study-wide points: The vaccine induced immune responses, and these occurred in 93.3% of patients.

The rearrangement joins TRBV30 to TRBJ1-5; D call uncertain. This receptor was identified in a man aged 50-59 years with glioma. The sequenced sample was PBMCs, obtained from a glioma patient whose treatment included an IDH1 peptide vaccine. The CDR3 loop is CAWSTGNGNQPQHF. The CDR3 coding sequence is TGTGCCTGGAGTACGGGGAACGGCAATCAGCCCCAGCATTTT.